This T cell receptor (beta chain) was retrieved from a study of cytomegalovirus exposure and HLA in healthy donors. A note on this clone: Its antigen is undetermined.

There are 13 residues in the CDR3. Per the germline V gene, CDR1 is SGHAT and CDR2 is FQDESV (reference sequence). Trimming cost V 6 bases and J 4 bases, with 12 bases left between them. Amplification used 60 Vbeta primers and 13 Jbeta primers. Produced via immunoSEQ multiplex PCR; TCRdb's table is partial and in-frame only. Here the sample spans about 120,000 clones, approximately 70% being singletons. Study outcomes and limitations: Only CMV serostatus was available as immune exposure information. A missense variant in DCLRE1C was later tied to TCR beta V- and J-gene trimming.

The sequence came from a woman between 40 and 50 years old in good health and CMV-seropositive. Source material: PBMCs. The chain links TRBV11-1 to TRBJ1-2; D gene uncertain. CDR3 loop: CASSDPGTYGYTF. The CDR3 region has the DNA TGTGCCAGCAGTGATCCGGGTACCTATGGCTACACCTTC.